What follows is one T cell receptor beta chain and its context. This entry belongs to a study of blood T cell repertoires in COVID-19. Study context: Acute and convalescent COVID-19 specimens originated in the United States, Italy and Spain. T cells, B-cell-depleted T cells, or PBMCs supplied cDNA or gDNA.

In the original workflow: Amplifying reference gene primers gave estimates of nucleated cell counts. Libraries were prepared by immunoSEQ multiplex PCR; TCRdb keeps only in-frame clonotypes and omits some of them. V and J calls and clone size are those listed in that table; D and trimming were worked out from the DNA. Of some 75,000 clones detected, approximately 90% appear once; the ten largest clones hold 0.55% to 0.75%. This sequence was found in a man aged 60-69 years with acute or convalescent COVID-19. The source material was peripheral blood.

CDR3 sequence: CEAGSYGYTF. In DNA, the CDR3 is TGTGAGGCGGGCAGCTATGGCTACACCTTC. This chain links TRBV28 with TRBJ1-2; no definite D call. CDR3 size: 10 residues. In germline, CDR1 is MDHEN, CDR2 SYDVKM.